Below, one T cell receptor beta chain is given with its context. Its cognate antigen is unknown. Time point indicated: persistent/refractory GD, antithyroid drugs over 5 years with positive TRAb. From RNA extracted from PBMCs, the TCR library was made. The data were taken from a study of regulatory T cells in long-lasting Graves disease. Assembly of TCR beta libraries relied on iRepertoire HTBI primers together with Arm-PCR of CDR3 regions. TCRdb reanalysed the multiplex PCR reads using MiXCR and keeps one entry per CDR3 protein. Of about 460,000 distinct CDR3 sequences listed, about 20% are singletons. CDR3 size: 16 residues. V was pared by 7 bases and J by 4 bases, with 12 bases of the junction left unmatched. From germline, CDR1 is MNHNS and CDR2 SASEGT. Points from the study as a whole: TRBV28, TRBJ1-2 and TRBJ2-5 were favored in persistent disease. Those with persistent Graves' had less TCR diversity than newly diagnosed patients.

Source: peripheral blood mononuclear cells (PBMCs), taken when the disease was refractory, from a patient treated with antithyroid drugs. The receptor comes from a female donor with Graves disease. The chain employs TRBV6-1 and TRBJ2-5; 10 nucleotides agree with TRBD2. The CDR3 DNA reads TGTGCCAGCATCCTTGGTGGAGCGGGGGGGCGAGAGACCCAGTACTTC. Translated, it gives CASILGGAGGRETQYF.